This paragraph reports one TCR beta chain. The antigen is unknown. At one of its ends the junction is not consistent with the germline gene, which may arise from a read error. The data stem from a study of T cell repertoires in cytomegalovirus infection. Across the study: Both a matching HLA type and CMV infection were indicated by public TCR beta signatures. The study's findings and limits: CMV carriers having the relevant HLA were flagged by cumulative public TCR beta family frequency. Across the ex vivo response, the dominant clonotypes were HLA-C-restricted CMV-specific TCR beta clonotypes.

Looked up from germline, CDR1 is MNHNY and CDR2 is SVGAGI (reference sequence). The CDR3 is made up of 11 amino acids. MiXCR, run by TCRdb on the reads, gives a single entry per CDR3 protein. Of roughly 320,000 distinct CDR3 sequences in the sample, 9% to 9.5% were seen once. The specimen was PBMCs. The V gene is TRBV6-6, the J gene TRBJ2-7; D perhaps matches TRBD1 (6 bases). The TCR comes from a human donor in good health (CMV status not recorded). Some clones in this sample may be carry-over from other donors' samples. In nucleotides, the CDR3 is TGTGCCAGCAGTACCAACAGGGTAGATCACTTC. Translating gives CASSTNRVDHF.